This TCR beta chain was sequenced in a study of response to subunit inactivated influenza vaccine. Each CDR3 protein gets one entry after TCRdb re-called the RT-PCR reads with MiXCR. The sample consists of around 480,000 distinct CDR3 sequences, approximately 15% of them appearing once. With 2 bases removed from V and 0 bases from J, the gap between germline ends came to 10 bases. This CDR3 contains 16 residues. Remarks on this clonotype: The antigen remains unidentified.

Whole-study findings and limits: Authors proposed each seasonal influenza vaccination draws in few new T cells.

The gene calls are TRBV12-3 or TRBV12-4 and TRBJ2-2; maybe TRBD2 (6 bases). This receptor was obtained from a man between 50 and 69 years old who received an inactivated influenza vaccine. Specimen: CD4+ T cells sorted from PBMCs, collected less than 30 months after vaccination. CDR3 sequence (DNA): TGTGCCAGCAGTTTAAGGAGGGGTCCGAACACCGGGGAGCTGTTTTTT. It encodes CASSLRRGPNTGELFF.